This T cell receptor beta chain appears in the sequencing data of a study of shared clonotypes between healthy human individuals. About 28,000 T cell genomes (around 300 ng DNA) went into each PBMC replicate. Method: immunoSEQ multiplex PCR; TCRdb's copy keeps in-frame clones and lacks some. The table records fewer than 650,000 clones, around 81% of them present only once. Germline V gene lookup returns CDR1 SGHNT and CDR2 YENEEA. This CDR3 comprises 14 residues. V gave up 4 bases and J gave up 7 bases, with 14 bases separating them. The chain links TRBV11-3 to TRBJ2-1; D is tentatively TRBD1 or TRBD2 (5 bases each). The sample consisted of PBMCs. The TCR originated in a woman in her 40s in good health. Some clones in this sample may be carry-over from other donors' samples. CDR3 protein: CASSSGWGSNEQFF. The CDR3, as DNA: TGTGCCAGCAGCTCGGGATGGGGGTCGAATGAGCAGTTCTTC.